Included here is one T cell receptor (beta chain) sequence, with context. The germline V and J ends were trimmed by 8 bases and 3 bases, with 13 bases remaining between them. The germline CDR1 and CDR2 sequences are GTSNPN and SVGIG (reference sequence). The CDR3 is 12 residues long. Generated by immunoSEQ multiplex PCR, the TCRdb table keeps only in-frame clones and is missing some. The sample has 55,000 to 75,000 clones; around 96% are singletons. This specimen comes from a study of technical replicates of blood from a few donors. Material: PBMCs. The sequence was obtained from a human donor in good health. Some clones in this sample may be carry-over from other donors' samples. V usage is TRBV30 and J usage is TRBJ1-2; D is ambiguous. The CDR3 bases are TGTGCCGGGCTTCCGGGAGACTATGGCTACACCTTC. Amino acids: CAGLPGDYGYTF. Variable domain in full (rest from reference TRBV30 and TRBJ1-2): SQTIHQWPATLVQPVGSPLSLECTVEGTSNPNLYWYRQAAGRGLQLLFYSVGIGQISSEVPQNLSASRPQDRQFILSSKKLLLSDSGFYLCAGLPGDYGYTFGSGTRLTVV.